Following are 17 T cell receptor beta chains from one sample sequenced in a study of beta chain features in type 1 diabetes. What was sequenced were expressed TCRB transcripts, since all of the isolated RNA had been reverse transcribed. Only in-frame clones appear in the TCRdb table, and some are missing; sequencing was by immunoSEQ multiplex PCR. The sample carries 900,000 or so clones, about a sixth recorded once. The sequenced material came from naive CD4+ T cells from blood. The receptor set was obtained from a young woman in good health.

This clone has just a few counts. V gene TRBV20-1 combines with J gene TRBJ2-5; D unclear. Per the germline V gene, CDR1 is DFQATT and CDR2 is SNEGSKA (reference sequence). The CDR3 is 11 residues long. Deletions cut 6 bases from V and 5 bases from J, with 10 bases between. The CDR3 region is CSANSLETQYF. In DNA form, the CDR3 reads TGCAGTGCCAACTCCCTTGAGACCCAGTACTTC.

In this sample, this clone turned up a few times. V gene TRBV5-1 combines with J gene TRBJ2-7, with D unclear. Germline assignment: CDR1 SGHRS and CDR2 YFSETQ. The CDR3 consists of 16 residues. Trimming removed 4 bases at V and 3 bases at J, with 20 bases between. The CDR3 region has the DNA TGCGCCAGCAGCCCCCCTGGTGGGCAGATGAGCTACGAGCAGTACTTC. This gives the protein CASSPPGGQMSYEQYF.

The chain links TRBV6-6 to TRBJ2-5, with D tentatively TRBD2 (7 bases). Trimming shortened V by 2 bases and J by 4 bases, and 8 bases separated the two germline ends. The CDR3 length is 13 residues. Germline CDR1 is MNHNY and CDR2 is SVGAGI (reference sequence). In DNA form, the CDR3 reads TGTGCCAGCAGTTACCGGGGGGCAGAGACCCAGTACTTC. Translated: CASSYRGAETQYF.

The J gene is TRBJ1-1, the V gene TRBV29-1, with 8 bases identical to TRBD1. Germline V CDR1 and CDR2: SQVTM, ANQGSEA. After removal of 6 bases from V and 4 bases from J, the junction contained 7 bases not matched to a gene. This CDR3 comprises 13 residues. CDR3 residues: CSVETGVGTEAFF. The CDR3 DNA reads as TGCAGCGTCGAGACAGGGGTCGGCACTGAAGCTTTCTTT. Together with reference TRBV29-1 and TRBJ1-1, the CDR3 gives the full variable domain: SAVISQKPSRDICQRGTSLTIQCQVDSQVTMMFWYRQQPGQSLTLIATANQGSEATYESGFVIDKFPISRPNLTFSTLTVSNMSPEDSSIYLCSVETGVGTEAFFGQGTRLTVV.

Only a few counts were recorded for this clone. The J gene is TRBJ2-2, the V gene TRBV6-6, with D unresolved. The CDR3 is 15 residues long. Trimming removed 2 bases at V and 2 bases at J, with 9 bases between. Germline lookup yields CDR1 MNHNY and CDR2 SVGAGI (reference sequence). As DNA, the CDR3 is TGTGCCAGCAGTTACCCAACCCTTAACACCGGGGAGCTGTTTTTT. Translation gives CASSYPTLNTGELFF.

This clone has a handful of counts. The CDR3 DNA sequence: TGTGCCAGCAGTGACGTGGGCGTTTTTGAGCAGTTCTTC. Translation: CASSDVGVFEQFF. This chain joins TRBV25-1 and TRBJ2-1; the D is unclear. V dropped 3 bases and J dropped 9 bases, with 12 bases sitting between them. The CDR3 runs to 13 residues. CDR1 MGHDK and CDR2 SYGVNS come from the germline V gene.

There are a few counts of this clone. The same CDR3 arises from other DNA sequences in this sample as well. The J gene is TRBJ2-5, the V gene TRBV5-1, with D maybe TRBD2 (5 bases). V shed 0 bases and J shed 2 bases, with 8 bases lying between them. CDR3 length: 14 amino acids. In germline, CDR1 is SGHRS, CDR2 YFSETQ. The CDR3 protein is CASSLARGQETQYF. The DNA of the CDR3 is TGCGCCAGCAGCTTGGCTCGGGGTCAAGAGACCCAGTACTTC.

This clone was observed a handful of times. This rearrangement joins TRBV6-6 to TRBJ1-4; D is undetermined. Per germline, CDR1 MNHNY and CDR2 SVGAGI (reference sequence). The CDR3 is 14 residues long. The V end was cut by 6 bases, the J end by 6 bases, with 14 bases between. The CDR3 coding sequence is TGTGCCAGCAGCACCTCCAGGATGGATGAAAAACTGTTTTTT. The encoded protein is CASSTSRMDEKLFF.

CDR3 DNA: TGCGCCAGCAGCGCGGAAGGCCCGGGACAGATCTATGGCTACACCTTC. Protein sequence: CASSAEGPGQIYGYTF. This rearrangement joins TRBV5-1 to TRBJ1-2; 7 bases are a match to TRBD1. This CDR3 is built from 16 residues. With V trimmed by 4 bases and J by 4 bases, 13 bases remained unmatched. Germline V gene lookup returns CDR1 SGHRS and CDR2 YFSETQ.

This clone has only a few counts. This chain joins TRBV7-3 and TRBJ2-6; TRBD1 is a possible D gene (5 bases). The germline gives CDR1 SGHTA, CDR2 FQGTGA. Trimming removed 4 bases from V and 0 bases from J, with 10 bases in between. The CDR3 has 16 amino acids. CDR3 protein: CASSSDSYSGANVLTF. The CDR3 DNA reads as TGTGCCAGCAGCTCAGACAGTTACTCTGGGGCCAACGTCCTGACTTTC.

The J gene is TRBJ2-7, the V gene TRBV7-8; unclear D gene. This CDR3 comprises 15 residues. With 2 bases removed from V and 2 bases from J, the gap between germline ends came to 13 bases. Germline V gives CDR1 SGHVS, CDR2 FQNEAQ. CDR3 sequence (DNA): TGTGCCAGCAGCTTAATCCGGACCGTGCCCTACGAGCAGTACTTC. Translated: CASSLIRTVPYEQYF.

The chain links TRBV15 to TRBJ2-7; TRBD1 or TRBD2 may be the D gene (5 bases each). V was shortened by 0 bases and J by 0 bases, with 18 bases between the two germline ends. Germline V gene sequence: CDR1 LNHNV, CDR2 YYDKDF (reference sequence). This CDR3 comprises 18 residues. CDR3 residues: CATSREILGEGDSYEQYF. The DNA for the CDR3 is TGTGCCACCAGCAGAGAGATCTTGGGGGAAGGGGACTCCTACGAGCAGTACTTC.

The chain links TRBV25-1 to TRBJ2-7; D is uncertain. V was clipped by 6 bases and J by 0 bases, with 15 bases between them. The CDR3 length is 15 residues. Germline CDR1 is MGHDK and CDR2 is SYGVNS. CDR3 in DNA: TGTGCCAGCAGCGGATACGGAGCCGGCTCCTACGAGCAGTACTTC. This gives the protein CASSGYGAGSYEQYF.

This clone was seen more than once but under ten times. V and J are TRBV14 and TRBJ2-7, with D perhaps matching TRBD2 (6 bases). CDR1 and CDR2 from the germline V gene are SGHDN and FVKESK. The length of the CDR3 is 17 residues. Trimming removed 0 bases at V and 2 bases at J, with 17 bases between. CDR3 sequence (DNA): TGTGCCAGCAGCCAAGATCCGCTGAGGCTAGCGCCCTACGAGCAGTACTTC. Encoded protein: CASSQDPLRLAPYEQYF.

CDR3 residues: CASSPRQYEQYF. CDR3 nucleotide sequence: TGTGCCAGCAGCCCTCGGCAGTACGAGCAGTACTTC. This sequence joins TRBV11-2 and TRBJ2-7, with D hard to call. Germline V gene sequence: CDR1 SGHAT, CDR2 FQNNGV. The CDR3 has 12 amino acids. V lost 5 bases and J lost 4, with 9 bases in between.

This clone was observed a handful of times. V and J are TRBV19 and TRBJ2-7; no firm D call. The CDR3 runs to 12 residues. V lost 5 bases and J lost 1, with 6 bases in between. Looked up from germline, CDR1 is LNHDA and CDR2 is SQIVND (reference sequence). Here the CDR3 reads CASSDVSYEQYF. The DNA of the CDR3 is TGTGCCAGTAGTGATGTTTCCTACGAGCAGTACTTC.

This clone was seen more than once but under ten times. The genes are TRBV7-9 and TRBJ2-3; tentative D call: TRBD1 (5 bases). CDR3 size: 15 residues. V was pared by 5 bases and J by 1 base, with 13 bases between. Germline V CDR1 and CDR2: SEHNR, FQNEAQ (reference sequence). The CDR3: CASSPTPRGTDTQYF. The CDR3 DNA is TGTGCCAGCAGCCCGACCCCCAGGGGCACAGATACGCAGTATTTT.